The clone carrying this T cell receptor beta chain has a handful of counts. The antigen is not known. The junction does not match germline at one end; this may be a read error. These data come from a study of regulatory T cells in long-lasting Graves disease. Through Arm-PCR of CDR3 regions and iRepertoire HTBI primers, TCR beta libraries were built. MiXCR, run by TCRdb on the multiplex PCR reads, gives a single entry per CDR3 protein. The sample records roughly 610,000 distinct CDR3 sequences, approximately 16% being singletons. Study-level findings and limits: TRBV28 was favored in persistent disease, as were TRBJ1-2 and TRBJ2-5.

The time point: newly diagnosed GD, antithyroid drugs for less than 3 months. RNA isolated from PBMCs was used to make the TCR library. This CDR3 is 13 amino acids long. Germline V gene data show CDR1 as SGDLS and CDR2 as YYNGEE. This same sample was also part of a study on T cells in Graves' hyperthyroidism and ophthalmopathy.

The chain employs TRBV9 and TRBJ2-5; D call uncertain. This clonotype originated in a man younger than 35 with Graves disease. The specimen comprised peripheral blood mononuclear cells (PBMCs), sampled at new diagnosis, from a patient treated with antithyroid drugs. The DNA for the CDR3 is TGTGCCAACAGCGTAGAAGCCCCAGAGACCCAGTACTTC. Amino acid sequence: CANSVEAPETQYF. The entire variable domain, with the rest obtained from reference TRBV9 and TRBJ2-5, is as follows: DSGVTQTPKHLITATGQRVTLRCSPRSGDLSVYWYQQSLDQGLQFLIQYYNGEERAKGNILERFSAQQFPDLHSELNLSSLELGDSALYFCANSVEAPETQYFGPGTRLLVL.